The TCR beta chain described here comes from a study of T cell clonotyping in hematopoietic cell transplantation. General study findings and limits: Broader posttransplant TCR repertoire diversity was predicted by graft donor and pretransplant recipient Inverse Simpson Index values.

Turning to this clone: The antigen remains undetermined.

The germline CDR1 and CDR2 sequences are SGHTA and FQGNSA. This CDR3 region has 13 residues. After removal of 6 bases from V and 11 bases from J, the junction contained 9 bases not matched to a gene. Clones were sequenced by immunoSEQ multiplex PCR, and TCRdb holds only the in-frame ones, with some missing. The data show 10,000 to 15,000 clones, 80% to 95% seen once. The TCR sequence derives from a female patient in her 50s who had an allogeneic stem cell transplant from an unrelated donor, so the T cells may come from the graft donor. Some clones in this sample may be carry-over from other donors' samples. This sample comprised PBMCs, obtained 100 days after allogeneic stem cell transplant. The gene calls are TRBV7-2 and TRBJ1-1, with 10 bases matching TRBD1. The CDR3 here is CASSFPPGQGAFF. The CDR3 nucleotides read TGTGCCAGCAGTTTTCCACCGGGACAGGGGGCTTTCTTT.